This TCR beta chain originates from a study of Ad26.COV2.S vaccination and SARS-CoV-2 variants. Treatment here: 15 to 20 received Ad26.COV2.S at low or high dose, single or two shots; roughly five received placebo; per-sample allocation not given. Repertoires come from day 63 after the first vaccine or placebo injection. The repertoire was sequenced with immunoSEQ multiplex PCR; TCRdb's copy has only in-frame clones and lacks some. The table shows a few hundred thousand clones, with about 92% occurring only once. This clonotype originated in a person aged 18 to 59 who received the Ad26.COV2.S COVID-19 vaccine or a placebo. Sequenced here: peripheral blood, sampled in a trial of Ad26.COV2.S vaccine versus placebo.

As DNA, the CDR3 is TGTGCCAGCAACCTCGGTATCATTAACACCGGGGAGCTGTTTTTT. It yields the protein CASNLGIINTGELFF. The chain links TRBV7-9 to TRBJ2-2; D uncertain. Germline V gene data show CDR1 as SEHNR and CDR2 as FQNEAQ (reference sequence). Trimming cost V 7 bases and J 2 bases, with 14 bases left between them. The CDR3 has 15 amino acids.